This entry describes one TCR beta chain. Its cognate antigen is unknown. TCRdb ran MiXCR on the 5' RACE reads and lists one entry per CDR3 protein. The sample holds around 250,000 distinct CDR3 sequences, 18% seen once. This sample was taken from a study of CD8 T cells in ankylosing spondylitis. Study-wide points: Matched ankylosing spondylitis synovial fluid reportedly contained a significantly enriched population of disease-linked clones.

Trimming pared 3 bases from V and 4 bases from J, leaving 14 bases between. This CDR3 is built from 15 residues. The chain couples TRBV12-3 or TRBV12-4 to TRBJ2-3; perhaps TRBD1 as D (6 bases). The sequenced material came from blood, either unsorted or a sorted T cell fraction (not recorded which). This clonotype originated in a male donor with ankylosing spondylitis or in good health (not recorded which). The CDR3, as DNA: TGTGCCAGCAGTTTGCCCTCCCGACAGGCAGATACGCAGTATTTT. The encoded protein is CASSLPSRQADTQYF.